This T cell receptor (beta chain) comes out of a study of CD8 T cells in Susac syndrome. Random hexamers were used to reverse transcribe roughly 0.45 to 1 ug of RNA. TCRdb analysed the immunoSEQ multiplex PCR reads with MiXCR anew, one entry per CDR3 protein. The data show approximately 220,000 distinct CDR3 sequences, with more than 85% seen just once and approximately 0.081% held by the top ten. The CDR3 totals 19 residues. Germline assignment: CDR1 LGHNA and CDR2 YNFKEQ. V lost 3 bases and J 0 bases, leaving 21 bases between the germline ends. The chain joins TRBV4-2 to TRBJ2-1; D gene uncertain. Material: CD4+ T cells from PBMCs. This TCR was recovered from a human donor with multiple sclerosis. The CDR3 here is CASSQLIDEGPSSYNEQFF. CDR3 coding DNA: TGTGCCAGCAGCCAGTTAATCGACGAAGGGCCGAGCTCCTACAATGAGCAGTTCTTC.